This TCR beta chain originates from a study of OX40 agonist ivuxolimab in advanced cancers. Study-level information: Ivuxolimab was administered intravenously to patients at 0.01 to 10 mg/kg every 2 weeks.

The V and J ends lost 5 bases and 2 bases respectively, with 15 bases between them. Germline V gives CDR1 MNHEY, CDR2 SMNVEV (reference sequence). CDR3 size: 15 residues. Sequencing used immunoSEQ multiplex PCR; TCRdb keeps in-frame clones, though not all of them. There are approximately 99,000 clones in the sample; 85% to 90% occur only once, and more than 5.5% lies in the top ten. Study-level findings and limits: By week 6 at 0.1 to 3.0 mg/kg, blood CD4+ and CD8+ T cells had expanded clonally.

Turning to this clone: Antigen: not known.

The sequence came from an adult with an advanced solid tumor such as melanoma, head and neck, liver or kidney cancer. Sequenced here: CD4+ or CD8+ T cells sorted from blood, sampled in a trial of the OX40 agonist ivuxolimab. The chain recombines TRBV27 with TRBJ1-2; perhaps TRBD1 as D (5 bases). Here the CDR3 reads CASSVSGAVNYGYTF. The CDR3, as DNA: TGTGCCAGCAGTGTTTCCGGGGCAGTGAACTATGGCTACACCTTC.